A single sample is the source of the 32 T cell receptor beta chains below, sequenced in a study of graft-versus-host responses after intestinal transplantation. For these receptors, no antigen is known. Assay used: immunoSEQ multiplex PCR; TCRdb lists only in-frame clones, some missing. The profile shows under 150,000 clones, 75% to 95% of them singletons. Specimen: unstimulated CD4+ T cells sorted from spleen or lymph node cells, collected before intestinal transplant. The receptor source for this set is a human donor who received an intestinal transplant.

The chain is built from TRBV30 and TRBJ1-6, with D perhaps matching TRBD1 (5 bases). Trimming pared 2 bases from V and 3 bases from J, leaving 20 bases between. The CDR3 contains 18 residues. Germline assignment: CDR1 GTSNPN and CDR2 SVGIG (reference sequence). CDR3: CAWSIDGAPRVYNSPLHF. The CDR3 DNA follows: TGTGCCTGGAGTATTGATGGGGCACCAAGGGTCTATAATTCACCCCTCCACTTT.

The CDR3 sequence: CASSISLAGFLINEQFF. The CDR3 DNA follows: TGTGCCAGCTCGATTTCTCTAGCGGGGTTTCTAATCAATGAGCAGTTCTTC. The chain links TRBV27 to TRBJ2-1; 9 nucleotides line up with TRBD2. The J segment lost 6 bases and the V segment lost 8 bases, leaving 17 bases of the junction unmatched. This CDR3 is built from 17 residues. Germline CDR1 is MNHEY and CDR2 is SMNVEV (reference sequence).

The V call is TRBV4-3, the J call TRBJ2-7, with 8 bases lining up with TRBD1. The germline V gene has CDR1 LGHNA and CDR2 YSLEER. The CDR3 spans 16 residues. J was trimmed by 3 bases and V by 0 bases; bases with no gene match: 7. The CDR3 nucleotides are TGCGCCAGCAGCCAAGATTGGGACAGGTACCTCTACGAGCAGTACTTC. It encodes CASSQDWDRYLYEQYF.

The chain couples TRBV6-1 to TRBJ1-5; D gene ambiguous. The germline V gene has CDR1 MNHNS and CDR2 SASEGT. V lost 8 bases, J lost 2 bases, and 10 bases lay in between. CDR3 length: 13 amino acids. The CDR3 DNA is TGTGCCAGCTGTCACGGGGGCAATCAGCCCCAGCATTTT. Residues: CASCHGGNQPQHF.

CDR3 sequence reads: CAWASGGAYNEQFF. The CDR3 DNA reads TGTGCCTGGGCTAGCGGGGGGGCATACAATGAGCAGTTCTTC. The rearrangement uses TRBV30 and TRBJ2-1; TRBD2 matches at 12 bases. Germline-derived CDR1 and CDR2 are GTSNPN and SVGIG (reference sequence). CDR3 size: 14 residues. V gave up 5 bases and J gave up 4 bases; unmatched junction bases: 3.

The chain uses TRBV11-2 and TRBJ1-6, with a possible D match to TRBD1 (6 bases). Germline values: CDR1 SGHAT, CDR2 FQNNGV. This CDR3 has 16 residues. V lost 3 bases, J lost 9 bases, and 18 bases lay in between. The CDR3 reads CASSFDWAGEVSPLHF. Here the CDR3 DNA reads TGTGCCAGCAGCTTCGATTGGGCAGGGGAAGTTTCACCCCTCCACTTT.

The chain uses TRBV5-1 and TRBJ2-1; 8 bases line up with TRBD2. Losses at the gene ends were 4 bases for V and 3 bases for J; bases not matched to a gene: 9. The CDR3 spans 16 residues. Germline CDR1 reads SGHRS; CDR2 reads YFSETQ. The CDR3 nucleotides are TGCGCCAGCAGCACCCTTAGCGGGGACCACTACAATGAGCAGTTCTTC. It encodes CASSTLSGDHYNEQFF. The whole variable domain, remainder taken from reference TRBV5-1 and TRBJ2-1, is KAGVTQTPRYLIKTRGQQVTLSCSPISGHRSVSWYQQTPGQGLQFLFEYFSETQRNKGNFPGRFSGRQFSNSRSEMNVSTLELGDSALYLCASSTLSGDHYNEQFFGPGTRLTVL.

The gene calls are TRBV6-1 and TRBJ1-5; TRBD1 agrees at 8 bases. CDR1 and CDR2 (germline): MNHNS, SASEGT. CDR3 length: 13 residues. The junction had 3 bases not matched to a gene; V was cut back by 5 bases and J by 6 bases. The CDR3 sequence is CASSPGGRQPQHF. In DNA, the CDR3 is TGTGCCAGCAGTCCAGGGGGCCGTCAGCCCCAGCATTTT.

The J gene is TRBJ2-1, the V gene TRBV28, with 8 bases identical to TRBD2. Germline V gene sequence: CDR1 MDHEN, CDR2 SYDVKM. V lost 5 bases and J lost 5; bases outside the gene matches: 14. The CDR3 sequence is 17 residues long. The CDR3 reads CASSVSRGLAGDNEQFF. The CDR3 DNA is TGTGCCAGCAGTGTAAGCAGAGGCCTAGCGGGCGACAATGAGCAGTTCTTC.

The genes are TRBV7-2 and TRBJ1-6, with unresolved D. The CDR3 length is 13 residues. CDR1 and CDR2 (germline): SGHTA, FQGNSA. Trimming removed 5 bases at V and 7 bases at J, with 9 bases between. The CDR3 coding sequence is TGTGCCAGCAGCCTCCAACAGAATTCACCCCTCCACTTT. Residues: CASSLQQNSPLHF.

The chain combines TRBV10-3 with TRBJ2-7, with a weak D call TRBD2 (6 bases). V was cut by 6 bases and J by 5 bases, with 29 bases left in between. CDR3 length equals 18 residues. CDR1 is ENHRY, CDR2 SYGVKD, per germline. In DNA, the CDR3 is TGTGCCATCAGCGGGGATCCCCTAGCGCCGCTAGTACTCGACGAGCAGTACTTC. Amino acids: CAISGDPLAPLVLDEQYF.

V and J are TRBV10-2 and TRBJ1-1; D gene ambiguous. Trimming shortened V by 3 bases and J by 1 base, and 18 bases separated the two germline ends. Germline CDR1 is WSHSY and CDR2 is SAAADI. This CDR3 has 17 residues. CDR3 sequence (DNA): TGCGCCAGCAGTGAAGCGGTGCAGCGTGGAAGGAACACTGAAGCTTTCTTT. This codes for CASSEAVQRGRNTEAFF.

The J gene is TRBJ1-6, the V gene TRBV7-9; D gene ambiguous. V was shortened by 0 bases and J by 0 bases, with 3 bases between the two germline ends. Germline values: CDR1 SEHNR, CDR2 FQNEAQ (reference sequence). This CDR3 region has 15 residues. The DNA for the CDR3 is TGTGCCAGCAGCTTAGCGAGCTCCTATAATTCACCCCTCCACTTT. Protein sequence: CASSLASSYNSPLHF.

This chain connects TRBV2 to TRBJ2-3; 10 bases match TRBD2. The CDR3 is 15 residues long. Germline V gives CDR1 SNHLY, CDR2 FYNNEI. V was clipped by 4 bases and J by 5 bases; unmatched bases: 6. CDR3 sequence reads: CASSASGGAGDTQYF. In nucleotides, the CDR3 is TGTGCCAGCAGTGCGAGCGGGGGGGCCGGAGATACGCAGTATTTT.

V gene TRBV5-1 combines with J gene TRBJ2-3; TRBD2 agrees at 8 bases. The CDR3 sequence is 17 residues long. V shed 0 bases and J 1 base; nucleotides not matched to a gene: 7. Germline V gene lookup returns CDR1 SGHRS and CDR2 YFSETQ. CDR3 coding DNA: TGCGCCAGCAGCTTGGGGAAGACTAGCGCTGGCACAGATACGCAGTATTTT. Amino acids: CASSLGKTSAGTDTQYF. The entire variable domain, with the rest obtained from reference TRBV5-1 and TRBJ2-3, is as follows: KAGVTQTPRYLIKTRGQQVTLSCSPISGHRSVSWYQQTPGQGLQFLFEYFSETQRNKGNFPGRFSGRQFSNSRSEMNVSTLELGDSALYLCASSLGKTSAGTDTQYFGPGTRLTVL.

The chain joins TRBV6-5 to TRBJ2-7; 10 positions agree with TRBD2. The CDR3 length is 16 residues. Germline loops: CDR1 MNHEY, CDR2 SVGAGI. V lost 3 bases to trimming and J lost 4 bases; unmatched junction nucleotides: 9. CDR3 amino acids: CASSYLSGRTRYEQYF. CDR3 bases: TGTGCCAGCAGTTATCTTAGCGGGAGGACCCGTTACGAGCAGTACTTC.

The CDR3 loop is CASSPKSRGVYNSPLHF. Here the CDR3 DNA reads TGTGCCAGCAGCCCAAAATCCCGGGGGGTCTATAATTCACCCCTCCACTTT. The gene calls are TRBV21-1 and TRBJ1-6. TRBV21-1 is described as a pseudogene. The CDR3 runs 17 residues.

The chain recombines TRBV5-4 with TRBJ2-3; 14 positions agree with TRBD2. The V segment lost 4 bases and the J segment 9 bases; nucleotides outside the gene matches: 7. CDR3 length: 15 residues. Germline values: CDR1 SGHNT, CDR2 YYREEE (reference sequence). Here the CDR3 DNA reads TGTGCCAGCAGCCAATTGACTAGCGGGGGGGCGACGCAGTATTTT. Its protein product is CASSQLTSGGATQYF.

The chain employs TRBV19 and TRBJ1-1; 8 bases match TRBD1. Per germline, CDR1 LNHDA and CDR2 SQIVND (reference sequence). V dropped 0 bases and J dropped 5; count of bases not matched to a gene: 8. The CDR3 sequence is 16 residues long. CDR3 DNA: TGTGCCAGTAGTATAGATCTCAACAGGGGGGGGACTGAAGCTTTCTTT. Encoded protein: CASSIDLNRGGTEAFF.

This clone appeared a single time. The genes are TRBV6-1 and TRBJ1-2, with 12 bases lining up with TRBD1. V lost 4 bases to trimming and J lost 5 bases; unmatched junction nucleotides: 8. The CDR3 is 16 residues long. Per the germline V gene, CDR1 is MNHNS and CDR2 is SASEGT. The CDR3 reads CASSARDRGPEYGYTF. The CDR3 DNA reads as TGTGCCAGCAGTGCCCGGGACAGGGGGCCGGAGTATGGCTACACCTTC.

CDR3 bases: TGTGCCAGCGCGGTCGAGGGGGCAGCCGGGGAGCTGTTTTTT. Translated, it gives CASAVEGAAGELFF. The genes are TRBV2 and TRBJ2-2, with TRBD1 identical over 7 bases. CDR1 and CDR2 (germline): SNHLY, FYNNEI. The J segment lost 6 bases and the V segment lost 8 bases, leaving 9 bases of the junction unmatched. This CDR3 is built from 14 residues.

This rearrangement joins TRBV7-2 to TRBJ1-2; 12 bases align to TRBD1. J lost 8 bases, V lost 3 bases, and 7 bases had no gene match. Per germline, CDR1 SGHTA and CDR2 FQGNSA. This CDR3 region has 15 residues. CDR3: CASSLGGQGAGGYTF. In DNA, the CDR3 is TGTGCCAGCAGCTTGGGGGGACAGGGGGCAGGCGGCTACACCTTC.

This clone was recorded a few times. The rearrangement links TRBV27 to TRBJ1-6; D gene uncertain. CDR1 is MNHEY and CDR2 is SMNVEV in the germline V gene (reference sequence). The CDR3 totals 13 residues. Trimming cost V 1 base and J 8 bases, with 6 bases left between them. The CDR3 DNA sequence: TGTGCCAGCAGTTTATTTCGAGATTCACCCCTCCACTTT. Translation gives CASSLFRDSPLHF.

In DNA form, the CDR3 reads TGTGCCAGCAGTCCCCTCAAGAGCTCCTACGAGCAGTACTTC. It yields the protein CASSPLKSSYEQYF. The chain has TRBV6-6 and TRBJ2-7; D remains ambiguous. Germline CDR1 MNHNY, CDR2 SVGAGI (reference sequence). CDR3 length equals 14 residues. Between the trimmed V and J ends, which lost 5 bases and 0 bases, there was a span of 11 bases.

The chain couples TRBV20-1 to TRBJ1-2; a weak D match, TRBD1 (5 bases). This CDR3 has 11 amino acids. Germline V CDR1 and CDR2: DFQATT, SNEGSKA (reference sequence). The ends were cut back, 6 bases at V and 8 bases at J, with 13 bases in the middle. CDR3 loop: CSAEGLGGYTF. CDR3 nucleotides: TGCAGTGCAGAGGGACTGGGGGGCTACACCTTC.

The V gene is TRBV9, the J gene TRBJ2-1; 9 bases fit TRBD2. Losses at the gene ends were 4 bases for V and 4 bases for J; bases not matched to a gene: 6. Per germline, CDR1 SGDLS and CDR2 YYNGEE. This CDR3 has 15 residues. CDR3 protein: CASSTLAGRYNEQFF. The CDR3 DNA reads TGTGCCAGCAGCACGCTAGCGGGAAGATACAATGAGCAGTTCTTC.

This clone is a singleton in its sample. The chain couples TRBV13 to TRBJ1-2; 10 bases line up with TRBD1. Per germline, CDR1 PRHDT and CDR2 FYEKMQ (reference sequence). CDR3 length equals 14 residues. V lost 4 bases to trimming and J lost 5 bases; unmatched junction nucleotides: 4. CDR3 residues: CASSSRTGGYGYTF. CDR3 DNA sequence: TGTGCCAGCAGCTCTCGGACAGGGGGGTATGGCTACACCTTC.

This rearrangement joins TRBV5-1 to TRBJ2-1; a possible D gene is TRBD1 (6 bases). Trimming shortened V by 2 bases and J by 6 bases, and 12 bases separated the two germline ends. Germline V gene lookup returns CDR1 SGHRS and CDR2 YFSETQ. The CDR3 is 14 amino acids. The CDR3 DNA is TGCGCCAGCAGCTTACAGGGTATAAGCAATGAGCAGTTCTTC. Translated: CASSLQGISNEQFF.

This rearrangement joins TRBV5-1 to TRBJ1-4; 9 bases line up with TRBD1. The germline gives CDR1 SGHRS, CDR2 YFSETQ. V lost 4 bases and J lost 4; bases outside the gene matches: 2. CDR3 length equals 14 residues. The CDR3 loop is CASSGQGNNEKLFF. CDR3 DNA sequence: TGCGCCAGCAGCGGACAGGGGAATAATGAAAAACTGTTTTTT.

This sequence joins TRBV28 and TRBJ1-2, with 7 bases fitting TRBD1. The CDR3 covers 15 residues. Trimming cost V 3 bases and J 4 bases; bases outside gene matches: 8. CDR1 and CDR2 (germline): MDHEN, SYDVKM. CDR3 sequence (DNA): TGTGCCAGCAGTTTGGGACAGCACATCACCTATGGCTACACCTTC. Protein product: CASSLGQHITYGYTF.

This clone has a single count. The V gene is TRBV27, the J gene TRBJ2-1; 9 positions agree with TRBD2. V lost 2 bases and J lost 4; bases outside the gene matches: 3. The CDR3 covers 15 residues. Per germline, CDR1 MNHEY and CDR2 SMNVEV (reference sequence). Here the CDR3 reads CASSLVAGVYNEQFF. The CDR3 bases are TGTGCCAGCAGTTTAGTAGCGGGAGTATACAATGAGCAGTTCTTC.

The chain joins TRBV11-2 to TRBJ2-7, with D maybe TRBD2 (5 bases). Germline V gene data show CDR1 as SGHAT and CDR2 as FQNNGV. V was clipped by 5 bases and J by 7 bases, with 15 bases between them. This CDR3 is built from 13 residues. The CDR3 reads CASSPISTGEQYF. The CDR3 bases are TGTGCCAGCAGCCCCATTAGCACGGGAGAGCAGTACTTC.